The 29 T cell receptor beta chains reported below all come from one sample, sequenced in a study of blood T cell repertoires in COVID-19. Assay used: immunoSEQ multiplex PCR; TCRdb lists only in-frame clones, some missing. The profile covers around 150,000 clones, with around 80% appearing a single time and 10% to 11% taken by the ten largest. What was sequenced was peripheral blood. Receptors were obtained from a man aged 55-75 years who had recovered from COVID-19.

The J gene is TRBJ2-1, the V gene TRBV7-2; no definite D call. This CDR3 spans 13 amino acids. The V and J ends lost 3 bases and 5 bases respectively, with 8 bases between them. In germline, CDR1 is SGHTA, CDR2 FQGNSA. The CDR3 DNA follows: TGTGCCAGCAGCTTCAAGGCGGACAATGAGCAGTTCTTC. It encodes CASSFKADNEQFF.

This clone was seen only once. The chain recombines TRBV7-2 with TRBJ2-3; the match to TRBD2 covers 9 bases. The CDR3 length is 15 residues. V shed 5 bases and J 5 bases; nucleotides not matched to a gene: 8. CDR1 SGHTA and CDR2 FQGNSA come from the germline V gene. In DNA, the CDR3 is TGTGCCAGCAGCGCGGCGGGGGGGCACGGAGATACGCAGTATTTT. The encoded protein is CASSAAGGHGDTQYF.

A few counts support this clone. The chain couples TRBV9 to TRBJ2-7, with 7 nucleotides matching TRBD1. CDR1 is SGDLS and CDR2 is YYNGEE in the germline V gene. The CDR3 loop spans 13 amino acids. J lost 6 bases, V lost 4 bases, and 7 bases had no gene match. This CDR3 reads CASSKEDRSEQYF. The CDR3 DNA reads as TGTGCCAGCAGCAAAGAGGACAGGTCCGAGCAGTACTTC. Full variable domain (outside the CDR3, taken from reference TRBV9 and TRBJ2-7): DSGVTQTPKHLITATGQRVTLRCSPRSGDLSVYWYQQSLDQGLQFLIQYYNGEERAKGNILERFSAQQFPDLHSELNLSSLELGDSALYFCASSKEDRSEQYFGPGTRLTVT.

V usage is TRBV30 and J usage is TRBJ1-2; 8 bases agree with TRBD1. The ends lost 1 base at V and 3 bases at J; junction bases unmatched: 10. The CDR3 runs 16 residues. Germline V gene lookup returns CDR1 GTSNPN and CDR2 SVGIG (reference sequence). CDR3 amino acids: CAWSGLRGQVDYGYTF. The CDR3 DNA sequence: TGTGCCTGGAGTGGGCTCAGGGGGCAAGTGGACTATGGCTACACCTTC.

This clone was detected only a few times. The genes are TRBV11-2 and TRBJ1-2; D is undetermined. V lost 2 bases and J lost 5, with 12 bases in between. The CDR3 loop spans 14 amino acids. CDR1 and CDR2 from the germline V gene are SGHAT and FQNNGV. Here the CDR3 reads CASSLFQAGYGYTF. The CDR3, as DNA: TGTGCCAGCAGCTTATTTCAGGCGGGGTATGGCTACACCTTC. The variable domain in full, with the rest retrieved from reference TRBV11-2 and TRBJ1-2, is EAGVAQSPRYKIIEKRQSVAFWCNPISGHATLYWYQQILGQGPKLLIQFQNNGVVDDSQLPKDRFSAERLKGVDSTLKIQPAKLEDSAVYLCASSLFQAGYGYTFGSGTRLTVV.

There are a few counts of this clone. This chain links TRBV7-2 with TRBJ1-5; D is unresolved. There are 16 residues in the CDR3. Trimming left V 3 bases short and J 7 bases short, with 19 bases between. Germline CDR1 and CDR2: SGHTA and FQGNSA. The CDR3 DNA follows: TGTGCCAGCAGCTTCGGTGACGGAAGAGGGAGGCAGCCCCAGCATTTT. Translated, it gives CASSFGDGRGRQPQHF.

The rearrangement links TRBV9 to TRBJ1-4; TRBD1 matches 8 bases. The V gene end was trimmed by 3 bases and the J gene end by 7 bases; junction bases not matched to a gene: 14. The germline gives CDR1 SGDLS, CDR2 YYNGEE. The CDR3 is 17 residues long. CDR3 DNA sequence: TGTGCCAGCAGCGCCGAAATGACAGGGGCGGCGGCTGAAAAACTGTTTTTT. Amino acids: CASSAEMTGAAAEKLFF.

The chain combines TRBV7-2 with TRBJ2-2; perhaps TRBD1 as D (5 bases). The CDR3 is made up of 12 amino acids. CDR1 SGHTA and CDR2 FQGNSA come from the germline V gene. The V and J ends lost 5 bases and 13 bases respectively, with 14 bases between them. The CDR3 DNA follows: TGTGCCAGCAGCGGGCGACTGGGGCGGCTGTTTTTT. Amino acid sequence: CASSGRLGRLFF.

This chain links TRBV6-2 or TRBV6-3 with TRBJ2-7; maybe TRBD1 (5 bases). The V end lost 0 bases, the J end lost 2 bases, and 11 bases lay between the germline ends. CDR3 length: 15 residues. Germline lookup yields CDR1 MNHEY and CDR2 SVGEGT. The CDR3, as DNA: TGTGCCAGCAGTTACTCGAATTGGGGCCCCTACGAGCAGTACTTC. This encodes CASSYSNWGPYEQYF.

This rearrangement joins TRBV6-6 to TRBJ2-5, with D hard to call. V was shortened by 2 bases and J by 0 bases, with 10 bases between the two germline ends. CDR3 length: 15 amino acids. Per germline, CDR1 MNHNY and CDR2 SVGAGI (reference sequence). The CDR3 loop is CASSYSDGYQETQYF. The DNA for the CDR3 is TGTGCCAGCAGTTACAGCGACGGGTACCAAGAGACCCAGTACTTC.

CDR3 loop: CASSLLATNTGELFF. DNA of the CDR3: TGTGCCAGCAGCCTCCTAGCGACGAACACCGGGGAGCTGTTTTTT. This chain joins TRBV11-3 and TRBJ2-2; tentatively, D is TRBD2 (6 bases). With 5 bases removed from V and 0 bases from J, the gap between germline ends came to 10 bases. The CDR3 contains 15 residues. Germline loops: CDR1 SGHNT, CDR2 YENEEA.

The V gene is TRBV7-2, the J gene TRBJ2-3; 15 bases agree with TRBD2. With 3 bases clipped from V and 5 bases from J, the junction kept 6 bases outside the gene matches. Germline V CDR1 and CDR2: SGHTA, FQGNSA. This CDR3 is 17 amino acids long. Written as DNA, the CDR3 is TGTGCCAGCAGCTTCGGACTAGCGGGGGGGCGGAGAGATACGCAGTATTTT. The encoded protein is CASSFGLAGGRRDTQYF.

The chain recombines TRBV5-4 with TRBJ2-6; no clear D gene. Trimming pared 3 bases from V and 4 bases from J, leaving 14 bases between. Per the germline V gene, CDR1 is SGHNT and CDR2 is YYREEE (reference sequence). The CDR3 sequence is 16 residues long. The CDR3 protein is CASSSPTGNGANVLTF. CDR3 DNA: TGTGCCAGCAGCTCCCCGACTGGCAACGGGGCCAACGTCCTGACTTTC.

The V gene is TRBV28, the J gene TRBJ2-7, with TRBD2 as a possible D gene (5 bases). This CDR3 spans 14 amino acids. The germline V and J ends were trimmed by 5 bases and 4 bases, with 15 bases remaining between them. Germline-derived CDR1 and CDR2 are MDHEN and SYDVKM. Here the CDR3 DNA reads TGTGCCAGCAGTCCCCCGGGAAGGGAATACGAGCAGTACTTC. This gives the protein CASSPPGREYEQYF.

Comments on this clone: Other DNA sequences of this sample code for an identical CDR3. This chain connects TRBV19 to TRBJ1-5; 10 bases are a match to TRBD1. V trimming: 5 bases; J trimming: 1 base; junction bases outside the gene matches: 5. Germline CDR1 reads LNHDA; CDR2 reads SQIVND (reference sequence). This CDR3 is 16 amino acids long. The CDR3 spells CASSPRTGGSNQPQHF. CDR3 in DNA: TGTGCCAGTAGTCCTCGGACAGGGGGGAGCAATCAGCCCCAGCATTTT.

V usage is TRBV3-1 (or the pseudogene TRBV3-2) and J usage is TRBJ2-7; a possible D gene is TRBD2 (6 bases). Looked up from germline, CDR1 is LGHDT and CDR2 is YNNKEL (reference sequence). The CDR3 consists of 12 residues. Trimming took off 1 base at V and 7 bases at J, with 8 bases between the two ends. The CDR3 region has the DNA TGTGCCAGCAGCCAAGCACGGGGGGAGCAGTACTTC. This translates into CASSQARGEQYF.

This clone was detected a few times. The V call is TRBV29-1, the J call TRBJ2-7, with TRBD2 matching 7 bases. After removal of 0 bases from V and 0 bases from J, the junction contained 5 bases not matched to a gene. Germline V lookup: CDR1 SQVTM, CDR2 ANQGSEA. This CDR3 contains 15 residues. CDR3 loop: CSVEDPGGSSYEQYF. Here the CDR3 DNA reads TGCAGCGTTGAAGATCCTGGCGGGAGCTCCTACGAGCAGTACTTC.

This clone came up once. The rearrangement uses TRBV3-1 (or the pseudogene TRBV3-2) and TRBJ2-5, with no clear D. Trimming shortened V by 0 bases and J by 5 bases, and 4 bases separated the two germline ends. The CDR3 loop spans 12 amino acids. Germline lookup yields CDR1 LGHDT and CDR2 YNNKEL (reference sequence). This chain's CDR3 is CASSQDGETQYF. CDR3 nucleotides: TGTGCCAGCAGCCAAGACGGGGAGACCCAGTACTTC.

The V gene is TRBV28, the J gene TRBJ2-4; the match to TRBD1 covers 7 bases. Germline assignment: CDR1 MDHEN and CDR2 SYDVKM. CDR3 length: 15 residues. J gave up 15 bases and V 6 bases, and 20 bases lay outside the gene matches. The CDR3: CASSSIGKDRAILYF. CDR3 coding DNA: TGTGCCAGCAGCTCCATAGGTAAAGACAGGGCGATTTTGTACTTC.

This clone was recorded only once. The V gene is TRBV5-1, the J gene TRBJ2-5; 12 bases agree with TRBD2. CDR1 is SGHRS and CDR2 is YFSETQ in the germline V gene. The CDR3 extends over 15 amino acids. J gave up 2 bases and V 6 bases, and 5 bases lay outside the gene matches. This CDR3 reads CASTLAGGLQETQYF. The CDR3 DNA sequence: TGCGCCAGCACACTAGCGGGGGGTCTTCAAGAGACCCAGTACTTC.

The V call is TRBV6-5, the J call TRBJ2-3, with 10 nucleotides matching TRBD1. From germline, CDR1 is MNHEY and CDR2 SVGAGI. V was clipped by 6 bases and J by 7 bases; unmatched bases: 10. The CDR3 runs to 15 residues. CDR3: CASSPARDRGYTQYF. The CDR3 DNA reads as TGTGCCAGCAGCCCGGCCCGGGACAGGGGATATACGCAGTATTTT.

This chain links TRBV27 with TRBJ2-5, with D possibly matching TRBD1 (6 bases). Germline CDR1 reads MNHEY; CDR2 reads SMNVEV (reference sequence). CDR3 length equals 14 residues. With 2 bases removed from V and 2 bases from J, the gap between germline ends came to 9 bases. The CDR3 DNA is TGTGCCAGCAGTTTAGGTACAGGGCAAGAGACCCAGTACTTC. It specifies CASSLGTGQETQYF.

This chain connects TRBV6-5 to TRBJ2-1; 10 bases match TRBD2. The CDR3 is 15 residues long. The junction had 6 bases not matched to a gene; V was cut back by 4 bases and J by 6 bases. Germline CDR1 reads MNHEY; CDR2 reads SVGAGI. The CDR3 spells CASSSLAGVPNEQFF. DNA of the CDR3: TGTGCCAGCAGTTCGCTAGCGGGAGTTCCCAATGAGCAGTTCTTC.

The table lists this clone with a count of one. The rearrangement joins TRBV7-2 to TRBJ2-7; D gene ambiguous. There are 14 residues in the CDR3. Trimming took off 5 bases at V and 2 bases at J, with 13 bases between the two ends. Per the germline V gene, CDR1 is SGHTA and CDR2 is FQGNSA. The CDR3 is CASSPYGQTYEQYF. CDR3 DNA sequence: TGTGCCAGCAGCCCCTATGGGCAGACCTACGAGCAGTACTTC.

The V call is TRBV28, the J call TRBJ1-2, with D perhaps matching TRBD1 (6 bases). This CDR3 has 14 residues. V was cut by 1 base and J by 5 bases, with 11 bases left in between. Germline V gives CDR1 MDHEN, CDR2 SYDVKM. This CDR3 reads CASSLFGGEYGYTF. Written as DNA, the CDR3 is TGTGCCAGCAGTTTATTTGGGGGCGAATATGGCTACACCTTC.

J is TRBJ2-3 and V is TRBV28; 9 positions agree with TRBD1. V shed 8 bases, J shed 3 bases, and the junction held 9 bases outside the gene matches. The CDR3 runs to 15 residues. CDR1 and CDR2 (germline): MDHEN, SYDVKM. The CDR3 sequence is CASLPRDRVTDTQYF. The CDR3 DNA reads TGTGCCAGCCTTCCCCGGGACAGGGTGACAGATACGCAGTATTTT.

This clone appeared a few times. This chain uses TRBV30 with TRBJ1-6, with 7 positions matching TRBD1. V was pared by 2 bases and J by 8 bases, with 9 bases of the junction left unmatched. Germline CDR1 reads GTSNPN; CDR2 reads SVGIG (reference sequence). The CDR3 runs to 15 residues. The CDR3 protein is CAWSMGTGVDSPLHF. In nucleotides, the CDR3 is TGTGCCTGGAGTATGGGAACAGGGGTGGATTCACCCCTCCACTTT.

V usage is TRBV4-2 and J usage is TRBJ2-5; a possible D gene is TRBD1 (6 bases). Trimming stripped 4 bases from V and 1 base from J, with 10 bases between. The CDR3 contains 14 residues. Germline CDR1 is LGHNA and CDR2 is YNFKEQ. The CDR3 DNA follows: TGTGCCAGCAGCCCAGGGGACGTCCAAGAGACCCAGTACTTC. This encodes CASSPGDVQETQYF.

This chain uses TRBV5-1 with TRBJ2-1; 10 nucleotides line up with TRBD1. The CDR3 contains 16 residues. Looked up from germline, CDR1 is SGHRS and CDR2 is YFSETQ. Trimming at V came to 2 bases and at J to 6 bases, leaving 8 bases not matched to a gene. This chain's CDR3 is CASSFGGTGASNEQFF. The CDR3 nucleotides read TGCGCCAGCAGCTTCGGCGGGACAGGGGCTTCCAATGAGCAGTTCTTC.